This TCR beta chain came from a study of metastatic and nonmetastatic thyroid tumors. Study overall: Comparison of repertoires was carried out across blood and tumor or nodule tissue from malignant and benign thyroid patients.

Every patient underwent thyroid surgery untreated. With MiXCR, TCRdb reprocessed the PCR reads. This table holds some 13,000 clones, 26% found once. The CDR3 runs 15 residues. Germline CDR1 and CDR2: SGHTS and YDEGEE. Trimming took 4 bases from V and 0 from J, leaving 13 bases between them. The rearrangement joins TRBV5-8 to TRBJ1-1; D is unresolved. This TCR came from a female donor with papillary thyroid cancer or a benign thyroid nodule (not recorded which). Some clones in this sample may be carry-over from other donors' samples. Sequenced: tumor tissue. CDR3: CASSHPLSLNTEAFF. The CDR3 bases are TGTGCCAGCAGCCATCCATTGTCGCTGAACACTGAAGCTTTCTTT. Full variable domain (rest looked up from reference TRBV5-8 and TRBJ1-1): EAGVTQSPTHLIKTRGQQATLRCSPISGHTSVYWYQQALGLGLQFLLWYDEGEERNRGNFPPRFSGRQFPNYSSELNVNALELEDSALYLCASSHPLSLNTEAFFGQGTRLTVV.